This passage covers 13 T cell receptor beta chains from one sample sequenced in a study of blood T cell repertoires in COVID-19. TCRdb's copy holds only in-frame clones and misses some; the assay was immunoSEQ multiplex PCR. The sample consists of approximately 300,000 clones, roughly 85% of them appearing once. Specimen: PBMCs or T cells enriched from blood (not recorded which). All receptors come from a woman aged 25 to 45 who had recovered from COVID-19.

The J gene is TRBJ2-7, the V gene TRBV20-1; D not certain. The germline gives CDR1 DFQATT, CDR2 SNEGSKA (reference sequence). The V gene lost 3 bases and the J gene lost 1 base, with 10 bases spanning the gap. The CDR3 covers 13 residues. CDR3 coding DNA: TGCAGTGCTAGTCAGGCCCTTTCCTACGAGCAGTACTTC. Its protein is CSASQALSYEQYF.

The chain is built from TRBV10-1 and TRBJ2-7, with 7 bases identical to TRBD1. Germline V gene data show CDR1 as WNHNN and CDR2 as SYGVQD (reference sequence). The CDR3 runs to 17 residues. V was pared by 3 bases and J by 7 bases, with 18 bases of the junction left unmatched. The CDR3 DNA is TGCGCCAGCAGTGAAGGGGGCCCAGGGAACGGGGCGAGGGAGCAGTACTTC. This gives the protein CASSEGGPGNGAREQYF.

The chain employs TRBV24-1 and TRBJ1-4, with D hard to call. Looked up from germline, CDR1 is KGHDR and CDR2 is SFDVKD. The CDR3 runs to 13 residues. Trimming took off 4 bases at V and 7 bases at J, with 9 bases between the two ends. CDR3 in amino acids: CATSEGRGEKLFF. The CDR3 DNA is TGTGCCACCAGTGAAGGGAGAGGTGAAAAACTGTTTTTT.

The chain uses TRBV19 and TRBJ2-5; D uncertain. The CDR3 consists of 14 residues. V gave up 6 bases and J gave up 2 bases, with 13 bases separating them. CDR1 is LNHDA and CDR2 is SQIVND in the germline V gene (reference sequence). As DNA, the CDR3 is TGTGCCAGTAGAGCCAGCGCGACTCAAGAGACCCAGTACTTC. This codes for CASRASATQETQYF.

The chain links TRBV18 to TRBJ2-5; possible D gene TRBD2, 6 bases. The CDR3 is made up of 15 amino acids. Germline CDR1 reads KGHSH; CDR2 reads LQKENI. V lost 3 bases to trimming and J lost 5 bases, with 16 bases between them. CDR3 sequence reads: CASSPGEELRETQYF. Here the CDR3 DNA reads TGTGCCAGCTCACCGGGGGAGGAACTCCGGGAGACCCAGTACTTC.

V usage is TRBV25-1 and J usage is TRBJ2-2; 8 nucleotides line up with TRBD1. With V trimmed by 6 bases and J by 3 bases, 3 bases remained unmatched. CDR3 length: 14 residues. Per germline, CDR1 MGHDK and CDR2 SYGVNS. CDR3 region: CASRRTGYTGELFF. The CDR3 nucleotides are TGTGCCAGCAGGAGGACAGGGTACACCGGGGAGCTGTTTTTT.

The chain is built from TRBV28 and TRBJ1-4; TRBD1 might be the D (5 bases). Looked up from germline, CDR1 is MDHEN and CDR2 is SYDVKM. The V end lost 3 bases, the J end lost 8 bases, and 10 bases lay between the germline ends. The CDR3 has 13 amino acids. The CDR3 spells CASSLRGAEKLFF. The CDR3 DNA follows: TGTGCCAGCAGTTTGCGGGGCGCGGAAAAACTGTTTTTT.

The genes are TRBV6-6 and TRBJ1-3, with TRBD1 identical over 8 bases. CDR1 is MNHNY, CDR2 SVGAGI, per germline (reference sequence). The V segment lost 5 bases and the J segment 2 bases; nucleotides outside the gene matches: 17. CDR3 size: 19 residues. The CDR3 sequence is CASSRIFSTGAVTGNTIYF. For the CDR3, the DNA is TGTGCCAGCAGTCGTATCTTTTCGACAGGGGCGGTAACTGGAAACACCATATATTTT.

J is TRBJ2-3 and V is TRBV6-1; 8 bases are shared with TRBD1. This CDR3 has 16 amino acids. Per the germline V gene, CDR1 is MNHNS and CDR2 is SASEGT. The V segment lost 4 bases and the J segment 0 bases; nucleotides outside the gene matches: 6. CDR3 coding DNA: TGTGCCAGCAGTGTCCGGACAGGGCTTAGCACAGATACGCAGTATTTT. Encoded protein: CASSVRTGLSTDTQYF.

This clone was picked up a small number of times. V is TRBV19 and J is TRBJ2-7, with TRBD1 matching over 9 bases. CDR3 size: 15 residues. The junction had 10 bases not matched to a gene; V was cut back by 4 bases and J by 6 bases. CDR1 and CDR2 (germline): LNHDA, SQIVND (reference sequence). CDR3 amino acids: CASSTNRDRVGEQYF. The CDR3 coding sequence is TGTGCCAGTAGTACAAACCGGGACAGGGTTGGCGAGCAGTACTTC.

This chain joins TRBV18 and TRBJ2-3, with 7 nucleotides matching TRBD2. V was clipped by 3 bases and J by 4 bases; unmatched bases: 10. The germline V gene encodes CDR1 KGHSH and CDR2 LQKENI. The CDR3 consists of 16 residues. The CDR3 region has the DNA TGTGCCAGCTCACCCCCCCGGGGGGAATTGTCAGATACGCAGTATTTT. It codes for CASSPPRGELSDTQYF.

The chain employs TRBV28 and TRBJ1-5; 10 bases are shared with TRBD1. After removal of 5 bases from V and 3 bases from J, the junction contained 7 bases not matched to a gene. Germline loops: CDR1 MDHEN, CDR2 SYDVKM. The CDR3 sequence is 16 residues long. The CDR3 here is CASSGTGVFVNQPQHF. CDR3 nucleotide sequence: TGTGCCAGCAGTGGGACAGGGGTGTTCGTCAATCAGCCCCAGCATTTT.

The rearrangement uses TRBV18 and TRBJ1-3; a possible D gene is TRBD1 (5 bases). This CDR3 has 13 amino acids. CDR1 is KGHSH and CDR2 is LQKENI in the germline V gene. Trimming cost V 7 bases and J 2 bases, with 9 bases left between them. CDR3 sequence (DNA): TGTGCCAGCTGCAGGGAAGCTGGAAACACCATATATTTT. Translation: CASCREAGNTIYF.